Listed below are T cell receptor beta chains from one sample, sequenced in a study of OX40 agonist ivuxolimab in advanced cancers. Assay: immunoSEQ multiplex PCR; the TCRdb copy retains only in-frame clones and omits some. Here the sample spans tens of thousands of clones, roughly 84% being singletons. The material sequenced was CD4+ or CD8+ T cells sorted from blood, taken in a trial of the OX40 agonist ivuxolimab. The receptors were gathered from an adult with an advanced solid tumor such as melanoma, head and neck, liver or kidney cancer. Both conserved end residues are part of each CDR3. The D gene is left open where the match is weak. The size entry is marked missing in some rows and otherwise reads once, few, many or a size class.

d_call: TRBD2
clone_size: -
v_call: TRBV5-4
j_call: TRBJ2-3
cdr3_nt: TGTGCCAGCAGCGCCTGGGCGCTAGCGGGCACAGATACGCAGTATTTT
cdr3_aa: CASSAWALAGTDTQYF

d_call: -
clone_size: -
v_call: TRBV27
j_call: TRBJ2-1
cdr3_nt: TGTGCCAGCAGGACCTACAATGAGCAGTTCTTC
cdr3_aa: CASRTYNEQFF

d_call: -
clone_size: once
v_call: TRBV5-6
j_call: TRBJ2-3
cdr3_nt: TGTGCCAGCAGCGGGTCCCAGGGTTTAGATACGCAGTATTTT
cdr3_aa: CASSGSQGLDTQYF

d_call: TRBD1
clone_size: -
v_call: TRBV19
j_call: TRBJ1-5
cdr3_nt: TGTGCCAGTAGCCGACAGGGGGCTGGTCAGCCCCAGCATTTT
cdr3_aa: CASSRQGAGQPQHF

d_call: -
clone_size: -
v_call: TRBV7-3
j_call: TRBJ2-3
cdr3_nt: TGTGCCAGCAGCAATAACGCCGCAGATACGCAGTATTTT
cdr3_aa: CASSNNAADTQYF

d_call: -
clone_size: -
v_call: TRBV25-1
j_call: TRBJ1-5
cdr3_nt: TGTGCCAGCAGTGAATTCGGCAATCAGCCCCAGCATTTT
cdr3_aa: CASSEFGNQPQHF

d_call: TRBD2
clone_size: once
v_call: TRBV9
j_call: TRBJ2-3
cdr3_nt: TGTGCCAGCAGCGTAGAGTTAAGCGGGAGGCCCCCATCTAGCACAGATACGCAGTATTTT
cdr3_aa: CASSVELSGRPPSSTDTQYF

d_call: -
clone_size: once
v_call: TRBV7-3
j_call: TRBJ1-1
cdr3_nt: TGTGCCAGCAGCTCTTCTGTGGGGGCGGTTGCTTTCTTT
cdr3_aa: CASSSSVGAVAFF

d_call: -
clone_size: -
v_call: TRBV6-6
j_call: TRBJ2-3
cdr3_nt: TGTGCCAGCAGTTACTCGTCCAGTCAAGGGCCAGATACGCAGTATTTT
cdr3_aa: CASSYSSSQGPDTQYF

d_call: TRBD1
clone_size: -
v_call: TRBV5-1
j_call: TRBJ2-3
cdr3_nt: TGCGCCAGCAGCTGGGGGACCGGGACAGGCACAGATACGCAGTATTTT
cdr3_aa: CASSWGTGTGTDTQYF

d_call: -
clone_size: -
v_call: TRBV5-8
j_call: TRBJ1-1
cdr3_nt: TGTGCCAGCAGCTTGGTACAGGGCAACGTTGAAGCTTTCTTT
cdr3_aa: CASSLVQGNVEAFF

d_call: TRBD1
clone_size: -
v_call: TRBV5-1
j_call: TRBJ1-3
cdr3_nt: TGCGCCAGCAGACCAGACAGGGCTGGAAACACCATATATTTT
cdr3_aa: CASRPDRAGNTIYF

d_call: TRBD2
clone_size: -
v_call: TRBV5-1
j_call: TRBJ2-7
cdr3_nt: TGCGCCAGCAGCTTGGACGCGGGGGGCTTCTACGAGCAGTACTTC
cdr3_aa: CASSLDAGGFYEQYF

d_call: -
clone_size: -
v_call: TRBV10-1
j_call: TRBJ2-5
cdr3_nt: TGCGCCACCTCCATTACCGACTCTCCGGAGACCCAGTACTTC
cdr3_aa: CATSITDSPETQYF

d_call: -
clone_size: -
v_call: TRBV5-1
j_call: TRBJ2-3
cdr3_nt: TGCGCCAGCAGCTTGGCCAAGTGGCGGGAAGATACGCAGTATTTT
cdr3_aa: CASSLAKWREDTQYF

d_call: TRBD2
clone_size: -
v_call: TRBV5-4
j_call: TRBJ2-1
cdr3_nt: TGTGCCAGCAGCTCTAGCGGGAGAGTGGATGAGCAGTTCTTC
cdr3_aa: CASSSSGRVDEQFF

d_call: -
clone_size: few
v_call: TRBV5-1
j_call: TRBJ2-1
cdr3_nt: TGCGCCAGCAGCTTGCCACCCCAGGGGCTCACGCATGAGCAGTTCTTC
cdr3_aa: CASSLPPQGLTHEQFF

d_call: TRBD1
clone_size: -
v_call: TRBV29-1
j_call: TRBJ1-3
cdr3_nt: TGCAGCGTTGTCCAGGGGGCGAATGGAAACACCATATATTTT
cdr3_aa: CSVVQGANGNTIYF

d_call: -
clone_size: -
v_call: TRBV19
j_call: TRBJ2-1
cdr3_nt: TGTGCCAGTAGTATAAGGGAGGACCCCCCGGGTGAGCAGTTCTTC
cdr3_aa: CASSIREDPPGEQFF

d_call: -
clone_size: -
v_call: TRBV5-4
j_call: TRBJ1-2
cdr3_nt: TGTGCCAGCAGCCCCGGGGGGGACTATGGCTACACCTTC
cdr3_aa: CASSPGGDYGYTF

d_call: TRBD2
clone_size: -
v_call: TRBV7-3
j_call: TRBJ2-5
cdr3_nt: TGTGCCAGCAGCCCCGGGCCTAGCGGGGAAGAGACCCAGTACTTC
cdr3_aa: CASSPGPSGEETQYF

d_call: -
clone_size: -
v_call: TRBV18
j_call: TRBJ2-7
cdr3_nt: TGTGCCAGCTCACCACCGAGCCTACCCTACGAGCAGTACTTC
cdr3_aa: CASSPPSLPYEQYF

d_call: TRBD2
clone_size: -
v_call: TRBV27
j_call: TRBJ2-1
cdr3_nt: TGTGCCAGCAGTTTTAGGGCCACGGGGGTAGCGGGGGTTTACAATGAGCAGTTCTTC
cdr3_aa: CASSFRATGVAGVYNEQFF

d_call: -
clone_size: -
v_call: TRBV7-2
j_call: TRBJ1-1
cdr3_nt: -
cdr3_aa: CASSLVIFWQSNTEAFF

d_call: TRBD1
clone_size: -
v_call: TRBV7-9
j_call: TRBJ1-3
cdr3_nt: TGTGCCAGCAGGAAACCGGGACAGGGGCACTCTGGAAACACCATATATTTT
cdr3_aa: CASRKPGQGHSGNTIYF

d_call: -
clone_size: -
v_call: TRBV6-6
j_call: TRBJ2-7
cdr3_nt: TGTGCCAGCAGTACGAGGGGGGTAGAATACGAGCAGTACTTC
cdr3_aa: CASSTRGVEYEQYF

d_call: -
clone_size: -
v_call: TRBV27
j_call: TRBJ1-6
cdr3_nt: TGTGCCAGCAGTTTATTTAATTCACCCCTCCACTTT
cdr3_aa: CASSLFNSPLHF

d_call: TRBD1
clone_size: -
v_call: TRBV4-2
j_call: TRBJ1-1
cdr3_nt: TGTGCCAGCAGCCAAGGACAGGGGGCGTCCGCTGAAGCTTTCTTT
cdr3_aa: CASSQGQGASAEAFF

d_call: TRBD1
clone_size: -
v_call: TRBV7-8
j_call: TRBJ2-3
cdr3_nt: TGTGCCAGCAGCTTAGGGACAGGGGACCCAGATACGCAGTATTTT
cdr3_aa: CASSLGTGDPDTQYF

d_call: -
clone_size: -
v_call: TRBV9
j_call: TRBJ1-3
cdr3_nt: TGTGCCAGCAGCGTAGAGTCACGCCTCAGCTCTGGAAACACCATATATTTT
cdr3_aa: CASSVESRLSSGNTIYF

d_call: TRBD1
clone_size: -
v_call: TRBV28
j_call: TRBJ1-1
cdr3_nt: TGTGCCAGCAGGTCAGGACAGGGGTGGACTGAAGCTTTCTTT
cdr3_aa: CASRSGQGWTEAFF

d_call: TRBD1
clone_size: -
v_call: TRBV5-1
j_call: TRBJ1-2
cdr3_nt: TGCGCCAGCAGCTTGGTGGCAGGGGGGACAGACTATGGCTACACCTTC
cdr3_aa: CASSLVAGGTDYGYTF

d_call: -
clone_size: -
v_call: TRBV25-1
j_call: TRBJ2-7
cdr3_nt: TGTGCCAGCAGGTTCCCGGGGCGGGACGAGCAGTACTTC
cdr3_aa: CASRFPGRDEQYF

d_call: -
clone_size: -
v_call: TRBV20-1
j_call: TRBJ2-3
cdr3_nt: TGCAGTGCTAGTGGTGCAGATACGCAGTATTTT
cdr3_aa: CSASGADTQYF

d_call: -
clone_size: -
v_call: TRBV5-1
j_call: TRBJ2-3
cdr3_nt: TGCGCCAGCAGCTTGCAGGGCGATACAGATACGCAGTATTTT
cdr3_aa: CASSLQGDTDTQYF

d_call: TRBD2
clone_size: -
v_call: TRBV27
j_call: TRBJ2-5
cdr3_nt: TGTGCCAGCAGTTTAGATCCAGCGGGGGGTCAAGAGACCCAGTACTTC
cdr3_aa: CASSLDPAGGQETQYF

d_call: -
clone_size: -
v_call: TRBV29-1
j_call: TRBJ1-1
cdr3_nt: TGCAGCGCGACGCCCTCGGACACTGAAGCTTTCTTT
cdr3_aa: CSATPSDTEAFF

d_call: -
clone_size: -
v_call: TRBV5-6
j_call: TRBJ1-2
cdr3_nt: TGTGCCAGCAGCTTGGGAGGTTACAGTTCGTACACCTTC
cdr3_aa: CASSLGGYSSYTF

d_call: -
clone_size: -
v_call: TRBV5-1
j_call: TRBJ1-2
cdr3_nt: TGCGCCAGCAGGGCGACAGAGGCGCCTAACTATGGCTACACCTTC
cdr3_aa: CASRATEAPNYGYTF

d_call: -
clone_size: -
v_call: TRBV18
j_call: TRBJ2-5
cdr3_nt: TGTGCCAGCTCACCACCGGGAGTAGGGAAAGAGACCCAGTACTTC
cdr3_aa: CASSPPGVGKETQYF

d_call: TRBD1
clone_size: once
v_call: TRBV5-1
j_call: TRBJ1-1
cdr3_nt: TGCGCCAGCAGCGACGCCGGGACAGGGGGCACTGAAGCTTTCTTT
cdr3_aa: CASSDAGTGGTEAFF

d_call: -
clone_size: -
v_call: TRBV5-1
j_call: TRBJ2-1
cdr3_nt: TGCGCCAGCAGCCACTTGAGGTCAGGGGCGTCCTCGCAGTTCTTC
cdr3_aa: CASSHLRSGASSQFF

d_call: TRBD1
clone_size: few
v_call: TRBV9
j_call: TRBJ2-7
cdr3_nt: TGTGCCAGCAGCGTAGAACAGGGGCCCTCCTACGAGCAGTACTTC
cdr3_aa: CASSVEQGPSYEQYF

d_call: -
clone_size: -
v_call: TRBV5-4
j_call: TRBJ2-7
cdr3_nt: TGTGCCAGCAGGACCCGCTATTCCAACGAGCAGTACTTC
cdr3_aa: CASRTRYSNEQYF

d_call: -
clone_size: -
v_call: TRBV5-1
j_call: TRBJ1-6
cdr3_nt: TGCGCCAGCAGCTCTATGACATCCTATAATTCACCCCTCCACTTT
cdr3_aa: CASSSMTSYNSPLHF

d_call: TRBD1
clone_size: -
v_call: TRBV2
j_call: TRBJ2-7
cdr3_nt: TGTGCCAGCAGTGAAGCGGACAGGGGAGGCGAGCAGTACTTC
cdr3_aa: CASSEADRGGEQYF

d_call: -
clone_size: -
v_call: TRBV5-5
j_call: TRBJ2-3
cdr3_nt: TGTGCCAGCAGCTTGGGACTGGGGAGCACAGATACGCAGTATTTT
cdr3_aa: CASSLGLGSTDTQYF

d_call: -
clone_size: once
v_call: TRBV6-1
j_call: TRBJ2-1
cdr3_nt: TGTGCCAGCAGTGAAAAACTCCAATCCCATTACAATGAGCAGTTCTTC
cdr3_aa: CASSEKLQSHYNEQFF